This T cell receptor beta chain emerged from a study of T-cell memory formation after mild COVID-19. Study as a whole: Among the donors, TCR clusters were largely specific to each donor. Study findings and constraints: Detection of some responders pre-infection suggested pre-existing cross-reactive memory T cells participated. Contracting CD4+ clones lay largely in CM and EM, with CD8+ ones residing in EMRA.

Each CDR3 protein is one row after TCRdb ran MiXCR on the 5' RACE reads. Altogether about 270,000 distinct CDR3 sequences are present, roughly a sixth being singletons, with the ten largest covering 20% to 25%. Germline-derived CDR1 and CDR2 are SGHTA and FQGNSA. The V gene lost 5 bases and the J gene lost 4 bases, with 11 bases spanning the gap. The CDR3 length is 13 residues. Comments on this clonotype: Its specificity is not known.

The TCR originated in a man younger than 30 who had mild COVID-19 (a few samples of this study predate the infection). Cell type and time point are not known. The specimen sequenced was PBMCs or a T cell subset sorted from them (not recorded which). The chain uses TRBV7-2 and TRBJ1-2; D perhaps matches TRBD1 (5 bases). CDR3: CASSKPGPYGYTF. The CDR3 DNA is TGTGCCAGCAGCAAGCCAGGGCCCTATGGCTACACCTTC.